Presented here are 18 T cell receptor beta chains from one specimen sequenced in a study of cytotoxic CD8 clonotypes in ibrutinib-treated CLL. The data were produced by immunoSEQ multiplex PCR, yet TCRdb's version contains in-frame clones alone and is incomplete. The profile shows roughly 28,000 clones, around 85% of them singletons. The source material was PBMCs, sampled after 24 months of ibrutinib treatment. These receptors came from a human donor with chronic lymphocytic leukemia.

The chain combines TRBV4-1 with TRBJ2-5; TRBD2 matches 16 bases. V lost 4 bases to trimming and J lost 4 bases; unmatched junction nucleotides: 6. The germline CDR1 and CDR2 sequences are MGHRA and YSYEKL. CDR3 size: 17 residues. DNA of the CDR3: TGCGCCAGCAGCCTGGGACTAGCGGGGGGGCCCAGAGAGACCCAGTACTTC. As protein: CASSLGLAGGPRETQYF.

The chain has TRBV4-1 and TRBJ1-2; TRBD1 matches at 7 bases. The CDR3 is made up of 17 amino acids. V was pared by 4 bases and J by 4 bases, with 15 bases of the junction left unmatched. The V gene's germline CDR1 is MGHRA and CDR2 YSYEKL. The CDR3 loop reads CASSRPQTGESVYGYTF. CDR3 bases: TGCGCCAGCAGCCGCCCCCAAACAGGGGAATCCGTCTATGGCTACACCTTC.

The chain has TRBV9 and TRBJ2-2; 10 nucleotides match TRBD1. The trim removed 3 bases at V and 8 bases at J, leaving 7 bases unmatched. Germline CDR1 SGDLS, CDR2 YYNGEE. This CDR3 comprises 15 residues. CDR3 sequence: CASSGRQGASGELFF. CDR3 bases: TGTGCCAGCAGCGGCAGACAGGGGGCATCGGGGGAGCTGTTTTTT.

The CDR3: CASSFPGTGELFF. CDR3 nucleotide sequence: TGTGCCAGCAGCTTCCCGGGTACCGGGGAGCTGTTTTTT. V is TRBV7-2 and J is TRBJ2-2, with unresolved D. CDR3 length: 13 residues. The V and J ends lost 3 bases and 5 bases respectively, with 7 bases between them. The germline CDR1 and CDR2 sequences are SGHTA and FQGNSA.

This sequence joins TRBV6-1 and TRBJ2-3; D gene uncertain. The V end was cut by 2 bases, the J end by 1 base, with 10 bases between. This CDR3 has 15 amino acids. Germline CDR1 MNHNS, CDR2 SASEGT. The CDR3 DNA sequence: TGTGCCAGCAGTGAACTAGGAAGTGGCACAGATACGCAGTATTTT. It is translated as CASSELGSGTDTQYF.

The chain combines TRBV5-6 with TRBJ1-2, with TRBD1 matching over 7 bases. The J segment lost 7 bases and the V segment lost 3 bases, leaving 18 bases of the junction unmatched. The CDR3 contains 17 residues. Germline loops: CDR1 SGHDT, CDR2 YYEEEE. The CDR3 region is CASSSRPAQGFRSGYTF. In nucleotides, the CDR3 is TGTGCCAGCAGCTCTCGCCCAGCACAGGGGTTTCGAAGTGGCTACACCTTC.

This chain connects TRBV5-1 to TRBJ1-1; the match to TRBD1 covers 7 bases. Germline loops: CDR1 SGHRS, CDR2 YFSETQ. This CDR3 spans 14 amino acids. The V gene end was trimmed by 1 base and the J gene end by 3 bases; junction bases not matched to a gene: 3. CDR3 nucleotide sequence: TGCGCCAGCAGCTTGTCCAGGGGGGACACTGAAGCTTTCTTT. Protein product: CASSLSRGDTEAFF. Complete variable domain (other parts from reference TRBV5-1 and TRBJ1-1): KAGVTQTPRYLIKTRGQQVTLSCSPISGHRSVSWYQQTPGQGLQFLFEYFSETQRNKGNFPGRFSGRQFSNSRSEMNVSTLELGDSALYLCASSLSRGDTEAFFGQGTRLTVV.

This chain uses TRBV4-1 with TRBJ2-7; D may match TRBD1 or TRBD2 (5 bases each). CDR1 and CDR2 (germline): MGHRA, YSYEKL. V was trimmed by 1 base and J by 0 bases, leaving 10 bases between them. The CDR3 sequence is 15 residues long. The CDR3 bases are TGCGCCAGCAGCCAAGCAGTCGGGGCCTCCTACGAGCAGTACTTC. This encodes CASSQAVGASYEQYF.

The gene calls are TRBV7-9 and TRBJ1-5, with D unresolved. Germline V gene lookup returns CDR1 SEHNR and CDR2 FQNEAQ (reference sequence). Trimming took 5 bases from V and 0 from J, leaving 5 bases between them. The CDR3 is 13 residues long. CDR3 residues: CASSLHSNQPQHF. DNA for the CDR3: TGTGCCAGCAGCCTTCATAGCAATCAGCCCCAGCATTTT. Full variable domain (rest looked up from reference TRBV7-9 and TRBJ1-5): DTGVSQNPRHKITKRGQNVTFRCDPISEHNRLYWYRQTLGQGPEFLTYFQNEAQLEKSRLLSDRFSAERPKGSFSTLEIQRTEQGDSAMYLCASSLHSNQPQHFGDGTRLSIL.

CDR3: CASSERGVVAFGTYEQYF. The CDR3 nucleotides read TGTGCCAGCAGTGAACGGGGGGTGGTTGCTTTCGGAACCTACGAGCAGTACTTC. This chain connects TRBV6-1 to TRBJ2-7; the match to TRBD2 covers 7 bases. CDR1 MNHNS and CDR2 SASEGT come from the germline V gene. The CDR3 has 18 amino acids. J gave up 2 bases and V 2 bases, and 15 bases lay outside the gene matches.

The rearrangement links TRBV27 to TRBJ2-7; the D call may be TRBD1 or TRBD2 (6 bases each). This CDR3 is 15 amino acids long. CDR1 is MNHEY and CDR2 is SMNVEV in the germline V gene (reference sequence). V was cut by 3 bases and J by 1 base, with 13 bases left in between. CDR3 in amino acids: CASSLGGNPSYEQYF. The CDR3 DNA reads TGTGCCAGCAGTTTGGGGGGCAATCCTTCCTACGAGCAGTACTTC.

The rearrangement uses TRBV6-6 and TRBJ2-5, with D possibly called TRBD1 or TRBD2 (6 bases each). Germline-derived CDR1 and CDR2 are MNHNY and SVGAGI (reference sequence). Trimming took off 8 bases at V and 1 base at J, with 17 bases between the two ends. The CDR3 is 15 amino acids. The CDR3 region has the DNA TGTGCCAGCCGTTCGAACGGGGGCCCCCAAGAGACCCAGTACTTC. This codes for CASRSNGGPQETQYF.

This chain connects TRBV19 to TRBJ2-3; D possibly matches TRBD1 or TRBD2 (5 bases each). Trimming shortened V by 7 bases and J by 3 bases, and 14 bases separated the two germline ends. The CDR3 extends over 14 amino acids. The germline V gene encodes CDR1 LNHDA and CDR2 SQIVND (reference sequence). CDR3 DNA sequence: TGTGCCAGTACCCTAGGGACGGAAACAGATACGCAGTATTTT. Its translation is CASTLGTETDTQYF.

V gene TRBV30 combines with J gene TRBJ1-1; D not certain. CDR1 and CDR2 (germline): GTSNPN, SVGIG (reference sequence). This CDR3 is 11 amino acids long. Trimming removed 3 bases at V and 11 bases at J, with 13 bases between. The CDR3 protein is CAWSPTRGAFF. The DNA for the CDR3 is TGTGCCTGGAGCCCCACCCGCGGTGCTTTCTTT. The whole variable domain, filled in from reference TRBV30 and TRBJ1-1, reads SQTIHQWPATLVQPVGSPLSLECTVEGTSNPNLYWYRQAAGRGLQLLFYSVGIGQISSEVPQNLSASRPQDRQFILSSKKLLLSDSGFYLCAWSPTRGAFFGQGTRLTVV.

V usage is TRBV21-1 and J usage is TRBJ2-7; TRBD2, the table's D call, was not compared with the DNA. TRBV21-1 is shown as a pseudogene. The CDR3 length is 16 residues. In nucleotides, the CDR3 is TGTGCCAGCAGCTCCCCCGGGGGGGCTAGGAGGTACGAGCAGTACTTC. Translation: CASSSPGGARRYEQYF.

The chain is built from TRBV27 and TRBJ1-2; D perhaps matches TRBD1 (5 bases). Germline-derived CDR1 and CDR2 are MNHEY and SMNVEV (reference sequence). The CDR3 totals 15 residues. V dropped 2 bases and J dropped 1 base, with 11 bases sitting between them. The CDR3 nucleotides read TGTGCCAGCAGTTTACACCGGGGGGTTAACTATGGCTACACCTTC. Amino acid sequence: CASSLHRGVNYGYTF.

This chain joins TRBV29-1 and TRBJ2-7, with D perhaps being TRBD1 or TRBD2 (5 bases each). The germline V gene encodes CDR1 SQVTM and CDR2 ANQGSEA. The CDR3 totals 13 residues. Between the trimmed V and J ends, which lost 4 bases and 4 bases, there was a span of 14 bases. The CDR3 reads CSVVWGSQYEQYF. As DNA, the CDR3 is TGCAGCGTTGTTTGGGGGTCCCAATACGAGCAGTACTTC.

The rearrangement uses TRBV7-8 and TRBJ2-3; 7 bases fit TRBD2. The length of the CDR3 is 15 residues. CDR1 is SGHVS and CDR2 is FQNEAQ in the germline V gene. The J segment lost 4 bases and the V segment lost 4 bases, leaving 8 bases of the junction unmatched. The CDR3 bases are TGTGCCAGCAGCTCCGCCGTGGGGGGGGCAGATACGCAGTATTTT. Its translation: CASSSAVGGADTQYF. The full variable domain, rest sourced from reference TRBV7-8 and TRBJ2-3, is GAGVSQSPRYKVAKRGQDVALRCDPISGHVSLFWYQQALGQGPEFLTYFQNEAQLDKSGLPSDRFFAERPEGSVSTLKIQRTQQEDSAVYLCASSSAVGGADTQYFGPGTRLTVL.